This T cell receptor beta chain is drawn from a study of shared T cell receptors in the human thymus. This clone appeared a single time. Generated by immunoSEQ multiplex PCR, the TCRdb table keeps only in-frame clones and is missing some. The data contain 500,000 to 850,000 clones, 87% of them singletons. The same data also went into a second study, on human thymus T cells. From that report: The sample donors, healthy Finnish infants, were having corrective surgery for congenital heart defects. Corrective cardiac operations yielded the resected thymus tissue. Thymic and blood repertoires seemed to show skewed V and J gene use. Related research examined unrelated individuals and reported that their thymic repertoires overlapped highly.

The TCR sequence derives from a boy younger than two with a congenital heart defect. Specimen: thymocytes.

The CDR3 sequence: CASSRHQGWGTDTQYF. The CDR3 coding sequence is TGTGCCAGCAGCCGGCATCAGGGTTGGGGCACAGATACGCAGTATTTT. V and J are TRBV7-2 and TRBJ2-3; maybe TRBD1 (5 bases). The V gene's germline CDR1 is SGHTA and CDR2 FQGNSA. Trimming shortened V by 5 bases and J by 1 base, and 16 bases separated the two germline ends. This CDR3 region has 16 residues. The variable domain in full, completed from reference TRBV7-2 and TRBJ2-3, reads GAGVSQSPSNKVTEKGKDVELRCDPISGHTALYWYRQSLGQGLEFLIYFQGNSAPDKSGLPSDRFSAERTGGSVSTLTIQRTQQEDSAVYLCASSRHQGWGTDTQYFGPGTRLTVL.